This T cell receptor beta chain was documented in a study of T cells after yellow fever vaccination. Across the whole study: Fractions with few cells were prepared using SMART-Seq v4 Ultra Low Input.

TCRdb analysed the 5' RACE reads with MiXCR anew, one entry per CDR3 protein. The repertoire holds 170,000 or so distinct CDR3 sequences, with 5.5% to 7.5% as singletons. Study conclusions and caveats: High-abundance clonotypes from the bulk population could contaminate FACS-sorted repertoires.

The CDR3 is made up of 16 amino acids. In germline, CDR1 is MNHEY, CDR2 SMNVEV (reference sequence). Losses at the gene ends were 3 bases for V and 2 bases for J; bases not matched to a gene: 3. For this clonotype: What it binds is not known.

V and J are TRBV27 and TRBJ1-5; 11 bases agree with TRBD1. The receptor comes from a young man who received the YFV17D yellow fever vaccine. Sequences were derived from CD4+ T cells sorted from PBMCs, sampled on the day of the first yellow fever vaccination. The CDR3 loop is CASSFGQGAGNQPQHF. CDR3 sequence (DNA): TGTGCCAGCAGTTTTGGACAGGGGGCGGGCAATCAGCCCCAGCATTTT.